Below are 20 T cell receptor beta chains sequenced from a single sample in a study of cytotoxic CD8 clonotypes in ibrutinib-treated CLL. Repertoires were generated with immunoSEQ multiplex PCR, while TCRdb's copy carries only in-frame clones and drops some. The sample yields tens of thousands of clones, 45% to 60% seen once. Sequenced material: PBMCs, taken after 12 months of ibrutinib treatment. The receptors here all came from a human donor with chronic lymphocytic leukemia.

This clone occurred a few times. This chain links TRBV6-5 with TRBJ1-3; possible D gene TRBD1, 5 bases. The CDR3 runs to 14 residues. The germline V gene has CDR1 MNHEY and CDR2 SVGAGI. V gave up 6 bases and J gave up 6 bases, with 15 bases separating them. This CDR3 is CASRDPGRLNTIYF. The CDR3 DNA reads TGTGCCAGCAGGGACCCAGGGAGGCTAAACACCATATATTTT.

The chain's CDR3 is CASSENFRGAGVWQPQHF. CDR3 DNA: TGTGCCAGCAGTGAAAATTTTAGGGGGGCAGGGGTCTGGCAGCCCCAGCATTTT. The chain carries TRBV6-1 and TRBJ1-5; possibly TRBD1 for D (6 bases). This CDR3 has 18 amino acids. Trimming took off 2 bases at V and 7 bases at J, with 24 bases between the two ends. Germline values: CDR1 MNHNS, CDR2 SASEGT.

The chain combines TRBV6-5 with TRBJ1-3; 8 bases map to TRBD1. The CDR3 sequence is 16 residues long. The germline V gene has CDR1 MNHEY and CDR2 SVGAGI. V was pared by 2 bases and J by 4 bases, with 7 bases of the junction left unmatched. CDR3 protein: CASSYGSYRGGNTIYF. The CDR3 DNA sequence: TGTGCCAGCAGTTACGGGAGCTACAGGGGGGGAAACACCATATATTTT.

There are many counts of this clone. The rearrangement uses TRBV5-6 and TRBJ1-3; TRBD1 matches 8 bases. Germline CDR1 SGHDT, CDR2 YYEEEE. The V segment lost 4 bases and the J segment 0 bases; nucleotides outside the gene matches: 3. This CDR3 is 15 amino acids long. CDR3: CASSVQGVSGNTIYF. CDR3 nucleotide sequence: TGTGCCAGCAGCGTACAGGGGGTCTCTGGAAACACCATATATTTT.

In its sample, this clone was seen a few times. J is TRBJ1-2 and V is TRBV19; D gene unclear. The CDR3 spans 15 residues. Germline CDR1 LNHDA, CDR2 SQIVND (reference sequence). V lost 2 bases and J lost 4, with 14 bases in between. CDR3 protein: CASSINPGRIYGYTF. The DNA of the CDR3 is TGTGCCAGTAGTATAAACCCCGGCAGGATCTATGGCTACACCTTC.

The chain carries TRBV11-3 and TRBJ2-7; perhaps TRBD1 as D (6 bases). The CDR3 has 15 amino acids. V was shortened by 1 base and J by 2 bases, with 12 bases between the two germline ends. Germline lookup yields CDR1 SGHNT and CDR2 YENEEA. The CDR3 region is CASSLGTVKTYEQYF. DNA for the CDR3: TGTGCCAGCAGCTTAGGGACAGTCAAGACCTACGAGCAGTACTTC.

The genes are TRBV29-1 and TRBJ2-1, with 13 nucleotides matching TRBD2. Germline V gives CDR1 SQVTM, CDR2 ANQGSEA. With 7 bases clipped from V and 9 bases from J, the junction kept 12 bases outside the gene matches. This CDR3 is 15 amino acids long. CDR3 amino acids: CSADELAGGPGEQFF. The CDR3 DNA sequence: TGCAGCGCTGACGAACTAGCGGGGGGGCCCGGTGAGCAGTTCTTC.

The chain employs TRBV6-6 and TRBJ1-4; D is perhaps TRBD1 (6 bases). Germline-derived CDR1 and CDR2 are MNHNY and SVGAGI (reference sequence). The CDR3 consists of 15 residues. The V end lost 4 bases, the J end lost 8 bases, and 17 bases lay between the germline ends. CDR3 DNA: TGTGCCAGCAGTTCTCCGTCGAGGCAGGGGGAAAAACTGTTTTTT. Translation gives CASSSPSRQGEKLFF.

V and J are TRBV2 and TRBJ2-1, with D unresolved. V was cut by 6 bases and J by 5 bases, with 8 bases left in between. In germline, CDR1 is SNHLY, CDR2 FYNNEI. The CDR3 extends over 12 amino acids. CDR3 DNA: TGTGCCAGCAGGAGGTCTAACAATGAGCAGTTCTTC. Translating gives CASRRSNNEQFF.

The CDR3 protein is CASSYTGLNGYTF. DNA of the CDR3: TGTGCCAGCAGTTACACGGGACTAAATGGCTACACCTTC. This chain joins TRBV6-5 and TRBJ1-2, with D perhaps TRBD1 (5 bases). V was trimmed by 2 bases and J by 6 bases, leaving 10 bases between them. Germline V gene data show CDR1 as MNHEY and CDR2 as SVGAGI. The CDR3 is made up of 13 amino acids.

The rearrangement joins TRBV10-3 to TRBJ2-1, with 7 bases identical to TRBD2. Germline assignment: CDR1 ENHRY and CDR2 SYGVKD. The CDR3 loop spans 16 amino acids. Germline trimming cut 3 bases from V and 0 bases from J; bases unmatched to any gene: 5. The CDR3 nucleotides are TGTGCCATCAGTGATTTTGGCGGGAGCTCCTACAATGAGCAGTTCTTC. It yields the protein CAISDFGGSSYNEQFF.

V gene TRBV6-1 combines with J gene TRBJ1-2, with a tentative D call TRBD1 (6 bases). The CDR3 length is 11 residues. CDR1 is MNHNS, CDR2 SASEGT, per germline. Trimming removed 6 bases from V and 4 bases from J, with 6 bases in between. In DNA form, the CDR3 reads TGTGCCAGCAGGACAGGCTATGGCTACACCTTC. The encoded protein is CASRTGYGYTF.

This clone was detected once. This may come from a read error, since a much larger clone is one base off. The V call is TRBV9, the J call TRBJ1-1; no reliable D call. V lost 0 bases and J 3 bases, leaving 6 bases between the germline ends. Germline V gene sequence: CDR1 SGDLS, CDR2 YYNGEE. CDR3 length equals 13 residues. The CDR3 region has the DNA TGTGCCAGCAGCGTAGACGTGTACACTGAAGCTTTCTTT. Translated: CASSVDVYTEAFF.

This chain uses TRBV7-9 with TRBJ1-2; tentative D call: TRBD1 (5 bases). Germline CDR1 SEHNR, CDR2 FQNEAQ (reference sequence). The CDR3 is made up of 14 amino acids. Trimming removed 0 bases at V and 8 bases at J, with 13 bases between. CDR3 bases: TGTGCCAGCAGCTTAGCTAGACAGTTTGGCGGCTACACCTTC. Encoded protein: CASSLARQFGGYTF. Drawing the rest from reference TRBV7-9 and TRBJ1-2, the complete variable domain is DTGVSQNPRHKITKRGQNVTFRCDPISEHNRLYWYRQTLGQGPEFLTYFQNEAQLEKSRLLSDRFSAERPKGSFSTLEIQRTEQGDSAMYLCASSLARQFGGYTFGSGTRLTVV.

The table lists this clone with a count of one. The genes are TRBV4-1 and TRBJ1-5, with 8 bases aligning to TRBD1. After removal of 1 base from V and 0 bases from J, the junction contained 8 bases not matched to a gene. The CDR3 has 18 amino acids. Germline V gene data show CDR1 as MGHRA and CDR2 as YSYEKL. The CDR3 nucleotides are TGCGCCAGCAGCCAAGGGGACAGGACAATCTCTAGCAATCAGCCCCAGCATTTT. Amino acid sequence: CASSQGDRTISSNQPQHF.

This chain uses TRBV10-3 with TRBJ1-4; tentatively, D is TRBD1 (6 bases). Germline assignment: CDR1 ENHRY and CDR2 SYGVKD. This CDR3 has 17 residues. V was clipped by 0 bases and J by 0 bases, with 11 bases between them. For the CDR3, the DNA is TGTGCCATCAGTGAGTCAACAGGGCCTGCAACTAATGAAAAACTGTTTTTT. It specifies CAISESTGPATNEKLFF.

The rearrangement links TRBV28 to TRBJ1-5, with TRBD1 identical over 12 bases. Germline loops: CDR1 MDHEN, CDR2 SYDVKM. The CDR3 consists of 15 residues. V gave up 3 bases and J gave up 7 bases; unmatched junction bases: 4. The CDR3 DNA sequence: TGTGCCAGCAGTTTGGGACAGGGGGCCGGGCAGCCCCAGCATTTT. Amino acid sequence: CASSLGQGAGQPQHF.

The chain is built from TRBV6-5 and TRBJ2-1; the match to TRBD2 covers 9 bases. CDR3 length: 15 residues. V lost 6 bases and J lost 6; bases outside the gene matches: 9. Germline CDR1 reads MNHEY; CDR2 reads SVGAGI. The CDR3, as DNA: TGTGCCAGCAGCCGCGCGGGGGGGCCCTCCAATGAGCAGTTCTTC. It yields the protein CASSRAGGPSNEQFF.

The genes are TRBV29-1 and TRBJ2-3; D might be TRBD1 (6 bases). CDR1 is SQVTM and CDR2 is ANQGSEA in the germline V gene. CDR3 length equals 14 residues. CDR3 in DNA: TGCAGTGGGGATCGGACTTCCGGCACAGGGACGCAGTATTTT. It specifies CSGDRTSGTGTQYF.

The genes are TRBV6-5 and TRBJ2-1; D is undetermined. V lost 6 bases, J lost 4 bases, and 16 bases lay in between. Looked up from germline, CDR1 is MNHEY and CDR2 is SVGAGI. The CDR3 loop spans 15 amino acids. CDR3: CASSQTKARYNEQFF. CDR3 in DNA: TGTGCCAGCAGCCAAACAAAGGCGCGGTACAATGAGCAGTTCTTC.